This is a list of T cell receptor beta chains from one sample in a study of cytomegalovirus exposure and HLA in healthy donors. Clones were read by immunoSEQ multiplex PCR, and TCRdb kept only the in-frame ones, dropping some. The sample shows some 89,000 clones, 85% of them seen only once. Material: PBMCs. The source is a man aged 40-49 years in good health and CMV-seropositive. The CDR3 runs from the conserved cysteine through the conserved F or W. Each record gives: J gene, D gene, V gene, clone size, CDR3 DNA, CDR3 protein. A D gene is named only where the DNA matches it firmly. Clone size is shown for a subset of rows, as once, few, many or a class of expanded clone.

>TRBJ2-7|TRBD1|TRBV6-1|-
TGTGCCAGCAGTGGCTATGGGACAGGGGCCTACGAGCAGTACTTC
CASSGYGTGAYEQYF
>TRBJ2-3|-|TRBV5-8|few
TGTGCCAGCAGCTTGGGACAGAAATACGCGACAGATACGCAGTATTTT
CASSLGQKYATDTQYF
>TRBJ2-1|TRBD2|TRBV25-1|once
TGTGCCAGCAGTGAATCTTTAGGGACTAGTCGCAATGAGCAGTTCTTC
CASSESLGTSRNEQFF
>TRBJ2-3|-|TRBV7-3|-
TGTGCCAGCAGCTTAGGCAGTGGCACAGATACGCAGTATTTT
CASSLGSGTDTQYF
>TRBJ2-5|-|TRBV7-2|once
TGTGCCAGCAGCCAAGACAGGAAAGAGACCCAGTACTTC
CASSQDRKETQYF
>TRBJ2-7|-|TRBV6-5|-
TGTGCCAGCAGTTCCCGATCAAGGAGCTACGAGCAGTACTTC
CASSSRSRSYEQYF
>TRBJ2-7|TRBD2|TRBV5-6|-
TGTGCCAGCAGCTCGACTAGCGGGAGGGTGGTGCACGAGCAGTACTTC
CASSSTSGRVVHEQYF
>TRBJ1-2|TRBD1|TRBV6-1|-
TGTGCCAGCAGCTTATCAGGGGGGGGCTACACCTTC
CASSLSGGGYTF
>TRBJ2-7|TRBD1|TRBV7-2|-
TGTGCCAGCAGCTCCCCGCTAGACAGGGCCCACTCCTACGAGCAGTACTTC
CASSSPLDRAHSYEQYF
>TRBJ2-1|TRBD2|TRBV27|-
TGTGCCAGCAGACTAGCGGGAGACGTCTACAATGAGCAGTTCTTC
CASRLAGDVYNEQFF
>TRBJ1-1|-|TRBV11-3|-
TGTGCCAGCAGTACAGGGTTGAACACTGAAGCTTTCTTT
CASSTGLNTEAFF
>TRBJ2-1|TRBD1|TRBV7-3|-
TGTGCCAGCAGCCTCGACCGGGACAGGGGGAATGAGCAGTTCTTC
CASSLDRDRGNEQFF
>TRBJ2-3|TRBD2|TRBV11-3|-
TGTGCCAGCAGCTTGCTTAGCGGGGGGACCACAGATACGCAGTATTTT
CASSLLSGGTTDTQYF
>TRBJ2-3|TRBD1|TRBV5-1|-
TGCGCCAGCAGCTTGTTGGGGACAGGACGGGCAGATACGCAGTATTTT
CASSLLGTGRADTQYF
>TRBJ1-5|-|TRBV19|-
TGTGCCAGTCATCCTGAATGGGAGAATCAGCCCCAGCATTTT
CASHPEWENQPQHF
>TRBJ1-6|-|TRBV6-1|-
TGTGCCAGCAGTGAATCCCGAGGGACACTTTTAGGTTCACCCCTCCACTTT
CASSESRGTLLGSPLHF
>TRBJ2-1|TRBD2|TRBV19|-
TGTGCCAGTGGCGACGCGGGGGGGCCGTTCTTC
CASGDAGGPFF
>TRBJ2-2|-|TRBV15|-
TGTGCCACCAGCCGGCGCTCAGGAGGGACGAACACCGGGGAGCTGTTTTTT
CATSRRSGGTNTGELFF
>TRBJ1-1|-|TRBV15|-
TGTGCCACCAGCAGAGATGCAGCGGGCGGGGCTTTCTTT
CATSRDAAGGAFF
>TRBJ1-2|-|TRBV19|few
TGTGCCAGTAGTAAGGAGACAGTTAATGGCTACACCTTC
CASSKETVNGYTF
>TRBJ1-6|-|TRBV2|-
TGTGCCAGCAGTGTGGCAGTTAATAATTCACCCCTCCACTTT
CASSVAVNNSPLHF
>TRBJ1-6|-|TRBV19|-
TGTGCCAGCGGGGAACAGGGTAATTCACCCCTCCACTTT
CASGEQGNSPLHF
>TRBJ2-7|TRBD1|TRBV5-1|-
TGCGCCAGCAGCGTGGGACAGGTAAACTCCTACGAGCAGTACTTC
CASSVGQVNSYEQYF
>TRBJ2-2|-|TRBV5-4|-
TGTGCCAGCAGCTCGCAGGGTCTGCACACCGGGGAGCTGTTTTTT
CASSSQGLHTGELFF
>TRBJ2-7|-|TRBV7-3|-
TGTGCCAGCAGCTTAGTGAGGTCGCTTTCATACGAGCAGTACTTC
CASSLVRSLSYEQYF
>TRBJ2-7|TRBD2|TRBV5-1|-
TGCGCCAGCAGCTTGGTACTAGCGGGATCCGGCTACGAGCAGTACTTC
CASSLVLAGSGYEQYF
>TRBJ2-3|TRBD2|TRBV18|-
TGTGCCAGCTCACCGATGGGACTAGCGGGATTTACGACAGATACGCAGTATTTT
CASSPMGLAGFTTDTQYF
>TRBJ2-7|TRBD1|TRBV5-1|-
TGCGCCAGCAGCCAGGGACAGCCGACGGAGCAGTACTTC
CASSQGQPTEQYF
>TRBJ2-1|TRBD2|TRBV27|few
TGTGCCAGCAGGGCTAGCGGGGGAAATGAGCAGTTCTTC
CASRASGGNEQFF
>TRBJ2-1|-|TRBV5-6|-
TGTGCCAGCAGCTTGGGATGGCGGGACAATGAGCAGTTCTTC
CASSLGWRDNEQFF
>TRBJ2-1|TRBD2|TRBV10-2|-
TGCGCCAGCAGGGTTCTTCTAGCGGGGATCTACAATGAGCAGTTCTTC
CASRVLLAGIYNEQFF
>TRBJ1-5|TRBD1|TRBV11-2|-
TGTGCCAGCAGCTTCCCAGGGGGTAGTCAGCCCCAGCATTTT
CASSFPGGSQPQHF
>TRBJ2-7|-|TRBV9|few
TGTGCCAGCAGCCCCCTTTTATTGTGCGGGCACTCCTACGAGCAGTACTTC
CASSPLLLCGHSYEQYF
>TRBJ1-2|-|TRBV28|once
TGTGCCAGCAGTTTACGTCCAGGGCGTGGGAGCTACACCTTC
CASSLRPGRGSYTF
>TRBJ1-1|TRBD1|TRBV2|-
TGTGCCAGCAGTGGGACAGGGGGCAGGACTGAAGCTTTCTTT
CASSGTGGRTEAFF
>TRBJ2-1|TRBD2|TRBV14|-
TGTGCCAGCAGCCCCGAAGGGGCCCCCCTTGTAGCGGGAGATTTCTACAATGAGCAGTTCTTC
CASSPEGAPLVAGDFYNEQFF
>TRBJ1-1|TRBD1|TRBV4-1|-
TGCGCCAGCAGCCAAAGAGACAGGGGCGTGATGAACACTGAAGCTTTCTTT
CASSQRDRGVMNTEAFF
>TRBJ2-1|TRBD1|TRBV7-3|-
TGTGCCAGCAGCTCGAGGGACAGGGCCTCCTACAATGAGCAGTTCTTC
CASSSRDRASYNEQFF
>TRBJ1-4|TRBD1|TRBV6-4|-
TGTGCCAGGAGGGACAGGGGATTAGGAGCAGGGATTAATGAAAAACTGTTTTTT
CARRDRGLGAGINEKLFF
>TRBJ2-7|-|TRBV6-5|-
TGTGCCAGCAGCGACACAGGAGCCTACGAGCAGTACTTC
CASSDTGAYEQYF
>TRBJ1-2|-|TRBV5-4|-
TGTGCCAGCAGCCGAAACTTAGACTATGGCTACACCTTC
CASSRNLDYGYTF
>TRBJ2-3|TRBD2|TRBV15|-
TGTGCCACCAGCAGGGGGACTAGCGGGAGGGCCATTTTGAGCACAGATACGCAGTATTTT
CATSRGTSGRAILSTDTQYF
>TRBJ2-1|-|TRBV7-2|-
TGTGCCAGCAGCTCCGGCAATGAGCAGTTCTTC
CASSSGNEQFF
>TRBJ2-7|TRBD1|TRBV5-1|-
TGCGCCAGCAGCTTGGGGACAGGGCTAGCGAGCGGTTCTTCCTACGAGCAGTACTTC
CASSLGTGLASGSSYEQYF